What follows are 20 T cell receptor beta chains derived from one specimen sequenced in a study of preoperative IRX-2 immunotherapy in early breast cancer. The method was immunoSEQ multiplex PCR; TCRdb's version includes in-frame clones alone and lacks a portion of them. The sample carries more than 20,000 clones, roughly four fifths recorded once. Treatment here: preoperative locoregional IRX-2 cytokine immunotherapy. The sequencing here drew on lymph node tissue, taken after IRX-2 immunotherapy. Every receptor here comes from a human donor with breast cancer.

The V gene is TRBV19, the J gene TRBJ2-2, with D possibly matching TRBD2 (5 bases). Germline V gene sequence: CDR1 LNHDA, CDR2 SQIVND (reference sequence). Between the trimmed V and J ends, which lost 3 bases and 3 bases, there was a span of 5 bases. The CDR3 contains 13 residues. The CDR3 region has the DNA TGTGCCAGTAGTATGCGGGACACCGGGGAGCTGTTTTTT. It specifies CASSMRDTGELFF.

The V and J genes are TRBV6-8 and TRBJ2-3; TRBD1 might be the D (6 bases). This CDR3 contains 14 residues. Trimming removed 5 bases from V and 4 bases from J, with 13 bases in between. CDR1 MNHGY and CDR2 SAAAGT come from the germline V gene. The chain's CDR3 is CASSKQGGSDTQYF. CDR3 in DNA: TGTGCCAGCAGTAAACAGGGTGGGTCAGATACGCAGTATTTT.

The chain links TRBV5-1 to TRBJ1-1, with unresolved D. Germline V gives CDR1 SGHRS, CDR2 YFSETQ. With 0 bases removed from V and 2 bases from J, the gap between germline ends came to 11 bases. This CDR3 is built from 15 residues. The CDR3 DNA reads TGCGCCAGCAGCTTGGCCAACAGCGGAAACACTGAAGCTTTCTTT. Amino acids: CASSLANSGNTEAFF. The entire variable domain, with the rest obtained from reference TRBV5-1 and TRBJ1-1, is as follows: KAGVTQTPRYLIKTRGQQVTLSCSPISGHRSVSWYQQTPGQGLQFLFEYFSETQRNKGNFPGRFSGRQFSNSRSEMNVSTLELGDSALYLCASSLANSGNTEAFFGQGTRLTVV.

As for this clone: The DNA ends 1 residue before the CDR3 does, and the rest of the CDR3 is filled in from the germline J gene. The rearrangement uses TRBV10-3 and TRBJ2-5; 7 bases agree with TRBD2. After removal of 0 bases from V and 5 bases from J, the junction contained 6 bases not matched to a gene. There are 15 residues in the CDR3. Per the germline V gene, CDR1 is ENHRY and CDR2 is SYGVKD. CDR3 residues: CAISESTSLYETQYF. CDR3 DNA, as far as it was read: TGTGCCATCAGTGAGTCGACTAGCCTGTATGAGACCCAGTAC.

J is TRBJ1-2 and V is TRBV28, with 7 positions matching TRBD1. The ends lost 8 bases at V and 4 bases at J; junction bases unmatched: 10. This CDR3 has 14 amino acids. Per germline, CDR1 MDHEN and CDR2 SYDVKM. The CDR3 DNA reads as TGTGCCAGCTGCACCGGGACAGACGTCTATGGCTACACCTTC. Translating gives CASCTGTDVYGYTF.

For the CDR3, the DNA is TGTGCCAGCTCATCGTCGACAGCTAGGACCGGGGAGCTGTTTTTT. Translated, it gives CASSSSTARTGELFF. The chain has TRBV18 and TRBJ2-2; maybe TRBD1 (5 bases). The CDR3 covers 15 residues. From germline, CDR1 is KGHSH and CDR2 LQKENI. V gave up 5 bases and J gave up 5 bases, with 15 bases separating them.

The count of this clone is one. The chain links TRBV6-7 to TRBJ2-5, with TRBD2 as a possible D gene (6 bases). TRBV6-7 is filed as an ORF, its function uncertain. V was clipped by 6 bases and J by 5 bases, with 13 bases between them. This CDR3 comprises 13 residues. CDR3 sequence reads: CASRAGIVETQYF. In nucleotides, the CDR3 is TGTGCCAGCAGAGCGGGTATAGTGGAGACCCAGTACTTC.

This clone was seen once. The J gene is TRBJ1-6, the V gene TRBV6-8; no reliable D call. Germline V CDR1 and CDR2: MNHGY, SAAAGT. The CDR3 has 12 amino acids. V lost 1 base and J 7 bases, leaving 2 bases between the germline ends. The CDR3 DNA reads TGTGCCAGCAGTTACTGGAATTCACCCCTCCACTTT. Its translation: CASSYWNSPLHF.

The count of this clone is one. The chain couples TRBV19 to TRBJ1-5, with 9 bases aligning to TRBD1. After removal of 5 bases from V and 2 bases from J, the junction contained 4 bases not matched to a gene. The CDR3 has 15 residues. The germline gives CDR1 LNHDA, CDR2 SQIVND (reference sequence). CDR3 nucleotide sequence: TGTGCCAGTAGTTCCACAGGGGGCGGCAATCAGCCCCAGCATTTT. As protein: CASSSTGGGNQPQHF.

This chain joins TRBV5-1 and TRBJ1-3, with 11 bases matching TRBD1. From germline, CDR1 is SGHRS and CDR2 YFSETQ. This CDR3 has 18 residues. V lost 4 bases, J lost 4 bases, and 13 bases stayed unmatched. This CDR3 reads CASSPQPGQGGSGNTIYF. As DNA, the CDR3 is TGCGCCAGCAGCCCCCAACCGGGACAGGGGGGCTCCGGAAACACCATATATTTT.

The chain combines TRBV19 with TRBJ2-5; TRBD1 matches at 8 bases. The germline CDR1 and CDR2 sequences are LNHDA and SQIVND (reference sequence). With V trimmed by 5 bases and J by 5 bases, 7 bases remained unmatched. The CDR3 is made up of 14 amino acids. For the CDR3, the DNA is TGTGCCAGTAGTCCCGGCAGGGACAGGGAGACCCAGTACTTC. It is translated as CASSPGRDRETQYF.

This clone came up a few times. V usage is TRBV30 and J usage is TRBJ1-5; 9 nucleotides align to TRBD1. The length of the CDR3 is 13 residues. Germline V lookup: CDR1 GTSNPN, CDR2 SVGIG (reference sequence). The ends lost 1 base at V and 16 bases at J; junction bases unmatched: 11. This CDR3 is CAWSEGLGTGIHF. DNA of the CDR3: TGTGCCTGGAGTGAGGGATTGGGGACAGGGATACATTTT.

This chain joins TRBV6-8 and TRBJ2-5; D is unresolved. In germline, CDR1 is MNHGY, CDR2 SAAAGT. The ends were cut back, 3 bases at V and 1 base at J, with 9 bases in the middle. This CDR3 is built from 14 residues. DNA for the CDR3: TGTGCCAGCAGTTATTGGGATATCCAAGAGACCCAGTACTTC. Translating it yields CASSYWDIQETQYF.

The V and J genes are TRBV1 and TRBJ2-5; the DNA was not compared with TRBD1, the D call given in the table. TRBV1 is annotated as a pseudogene. This CDR3 comprises 12 residues. The chain's CDR3 is CTSGTDQETQYF. The CDR3 nucleotides read TGCACCAGCGGTACAGACCAAGAGACCCAGTACTTC.

The chain employs TRBV30 and TRBJ1-6; 7 bases are shared with TRBD1. Germline CDR1 is GTSNPN and CDR2 is SVGIG (reference sequence). CDR3 size: 15 residues. V dropped 1 base and J dropped 7; count of bases not matched to a gene: 7. CDR3 coding DNA: TGTGCCTGGAGTGCGAACCGGGACAGCAATTCACCCCTCCACTTT. Translating it yields CAWSANRDSNSPLHF.

This chain connects TRBV19 to TRBJ1-1; D is unresolved. The V gene lost 2 bases and the J gene lost 7 bases, with 11 bases spanning the gap. Per the germline V gene, CDR1 is LNHDA and CDR2 is SQIVND (reference sequence). This CDR3 has 13 residues. The CDR3 DNA reads as TGTGCCAGTAGTATATCTCCCATACATGAAGCTTTCTTT. It specifies CASSISPIHEAFF.

This chain joins TRBV28 and TRBJ2-3; TRBD2 matches 12 bases. The CDR3 sequence is 15 residues long. In germline, CDR1 is MDHEN, CDR2 SYDVKM. Trimming at V came to 5 bases and at J to 2 bases, leaving 2 bases not matched to a gene. The CDR3 spells CASSTSGGLTDTQYF. In nucleotides, the CDR3 is TGTGCCAGCAGTACTAGCGGGGGGCTCACAGATACGCAGTATTTT.

The chain links TRBV29-1 to TRBJ2-7; TRBD2 matches at 13 bases. Trimming cost V 3 bases and J 7 bases; bases outside gene matches: 6. This CDR3 region has 14 residues. Germline V gene lookup returns CDR1 SQVTM and CDR2 ANQGSEA. As DNA, the CDR3 is TGCAGCGTTGAGGGACTAGCGGGGAGAGGGGAGCAGTACTTC. Amino acid sequence: CSVEGLAGRGEQYF.

The rearrangement joins TRBV19 to TRBJ1-3; D unclear. The germline V gene encodes CDR1 LNHDA and CDR2 SQIVND (reference sequence). The CDR3 has 15 residues. V dropped 8 bases and J dropped 0 bases, with 14 bases sitting between them. The CDR3 DNA reads TGTGCCAGTCGCGAGGGCAGTTCCTCTGGAAACACCATATATTTT. It is translated as CASREGSSSGNTIYF.

The rearrangement uses TRBV6-8 and TRBJ2-7, with D perhaps TRBD2 (7 bases). Germline CDR1 reads MNHGY; CDR2 reads SAAAGT. Trimming took 2 bases from V and 4 from J, leaving 12 bases between them. This CDR3 is 14 amino acids long. CDR3 sequence reads: CASSYGGARYEQYF. CDR3 DNA: TGTGCCAGCAGTTACGGGGGGGCGAGGTACGAGCAGTACTTC.